A selection of T cell receptor beta chains follows, all from one sample in a study of T-cell reconstitution after alpha-beta-depleted transplantation in children. TCRdb re-called the PCR reads with MiXCR, one entry per CDR3 protein. The table includes 280,000 or so distinct CDR3 sequences, roughly 12% detected once. This sample comprised peripheral blood, obtained 180 days after TCRalphabeta/CD19-depleted stem cell transplant. The receptor source for this set is a male patient between 2 and 9 years old who had a stem cell transplant for chronic granulomatous disease, so the T cells may come from the graft donor. Each CDR3 is given with its conserved first and last residue. Fields, in order: CDR3 protein, J gene, V gene.

CASSYSAGLSGSYEQYF	TRBJ2-7	TRBV6-5
CASSIRGDEQFF	TRBJ2-1	TRBV28
CASSFSEGLDNEQFF	TRBJ2-1	TRBV12-3/TRBV12-4
CSARLDRASPLHF	TRBJ1-6	TRBV20-1
CASSLFRGDEQFF	TRBJ2-1	TRBV27
CASSPVGNNQPQHF	TRBJ1-5	TRBV7-8
CASSTWGRRSGNTIYF	TRBJ1-3	TRBV19
CASSHSGRGNQPQHF	TRBJ1-5	TRBV12-3/TRBV12-4
CSAQLGGRNSPLHF	TRBJ1-6	TRBV20-1
CASSPPPKTTQPNTGELFF	TRBJ2-2	TRBV11-2
CSAAPGLAPGYEQYF	TRBJ2-7	TRBV20-1
CASSQDRNYEQYF	TRBJ2-7	TRBV3-1
CASRLAGSTGELFF	TRBJ2-2	TRBV7-9
CASSAPGSGEKLFF	TRBJ1-4	TRBV7-9
CASSPPGSRVNEQFF	TRBJ2-1	TRBV18
CASSLGGIRYEQYF	TRBJ2-7	TRBV5-1
CASSLGGRPPSSYNEQFF	TRBJ2-1	TRBV5-1
CASSLSWPGAFF	TRBJ1-1	TRBV28
CANDRVGNEQFF	TRBJ2-1	TRBV2
CAISAGQETQYF	TRBJ2-5	TRBV10-3
CASSKYLRGGNTEAFF	TRBJ1-1	TRBV4-1
CASSQPLQTSGVHEQFF	TRBJ2-1	TRBV4-1
CSARTSGTPYNEQFF	TRBJ2-1	TRBV20-1
CASSRGVPETQYF	TRBJ2-5	TRBV5-1
CSAPLSGPTYEQYF	TRBJ2-7	TRBV20-1
CASSQDSLAGGSYNEQFF	TRBJ2-1	TRBV4-2
CASSPTWTGHSTDTQYF	TRBJ2-3	TRBV7-2
CASSYGAGGRADTQYF	TRBJ2-3	TRBV6-5
CASSHGGGWETQYF	TRBJ2-5	TRBV12-3/TRBV12-4
CASSSPDMGAFF	TRBJ1-1	TRBV28
CASSVDRGPGNTIYF	TRBJ1-3	TRBV7-8
CASRLGTGAYNEQFF	TRBJ2-1	TRBV6-1
CASSPGNSNQPQHF	TRBJ1-5	TRBV7-2
CASRNSIGRSNTEAFF	TRBJ1-1	TRBV12-3/TRBV12-4
CASSPSLGTGTGFYGYTF	TRBJ1-2	TRBV18
CASSSALAYEQFF	TRBJ2-1	TRBV7-2
CAWSARGGLLYGYTF	TRBJ1-2	TRBV30
CASSRQPGLAVNEQFF	TRBJ2-1	TRBV7-2
CASSRSNQPQHF	TRBJ1-5	TRBV7-2
CASRGQGGYEQYF	TRBJ2-7	TRBV6-6
CASSLIAGVVSEQFF	TRBJ2-1	TRBV7-3
CSARDPRAQGNTEAFF	TRBJ1-1	TRBV20-1
CASSERQGAYPGELFF	TRBJ2-2	TRBV25-1